A selection of T cell receptor beta chains follows, all from one sample in a study of glioma-infiltrating T cells. TCRdb recomputed calls from the multiplex PCR reads with MiXCR, one row per CDR3 protein. The sample shows approximately 110,000 distinct CDR3 sequences, approximately 23% of them seen only once. Sequenced sample: glioma tissue, nonneoplastic brain tissue, or PBMCs (not recorded which). The receptors come from a human donor with low-grade glioma or glioblastoma, undergoing nonglioma brain surgery, or in good health (not recorded which). CDR3s include the opening cysteine and the closing phenylalanine or tryptophan. The D gene is left open where the match is weak. Only some rows state a clone size, as once, few, many or a class for expanded clones.

d_call clone_size j_call v_call cdr3_aa cdr3_nt
TRBD1 many TRBJ2-1 TRBV20-1 CSARDLTGLLVDEQFF TGCAGTGCTAGAGACCTGACAGGGCTCTTGGTGGATGAGCAGTTCTTC
. many TRBJ2-7 TRBV10-3 CAISAFTSSYEQYF TGTGCCATCAGTGCGTTTACCAGCTCCTACGAGCAGTACTTC
TRBD2 few TRBJ2-1 TRBV7-2 CASSSGLAVPSYNEQFF TGTGCCAGCAGCTCGGGACTAGCGGTCCCTTCCTACAATGAGCAGTTCTTC
. . TRBJ2-7 TRBV30 CAWSDVKMGRDPSYEQYF TGTGCCTGGAGTGACGTTAAAATGGGCCGGGACCCATCCTACGAGCAGTACTTC
TRBD2 many TRBJ2-7 TRBV4-1 CASSQGTSVSYEQYF TGCGCCAGCAGCCAGGGGACTAGCGTGTCCTACGAGCAGTACTTC
. . TRBJ1-1 TRBV28 CASSQPREMPEALF TGTGCCAGCAGCCAACCTAGAGAGATGCCTGAAGCCCTCTTT
. many TRBJ2-4 TRBV4-1 CASSQPQGRGIQYF TGCGCCAGCAGCCAGCCACAGGGTAGGGGCATTCAGTACTTC
TRBD1 many TRBJ2-1 TRBV27 CASSPDREPWNEQFF TGTGCCAGCAGTCCCGACAGGGAGCCCTGGAATGAGCAGTTCTTC
TRBD2 many TRBJ2-1 TRBV2 CASRAAGLAGRNEQFF TGTGCCAGCAGAGCAGCGGGACTAGCGGGAAGGAATGAGCAGTTCTTC
. . TRBJ1-1 TRBV29-1 CSVDTYATEAFF TGCAGCGTTGACACCTACGCCACTGAAGCTTTCTTT
. many TRBJ2-7 TRBV20-1 CSASGQTYEQYF TGCAGTGCTTCTGGACAGACCTACGAGCAGTACTTC
TRBD1 . TRBJ2-1 TRBV12-3/TRBV12-4 CASIDRAPYNEQFF TGTGCCAGCATTGACAGGGCCCCCTACAATGAGCAGTTCTTC
. many TRBJ2-7 TRBV11-2 CASSPNSYEQYF TGTGCCAGCAGCCCAAACTCCTACGAGCAGTACTTC
TRBD2 . TRBJ2-7 TRBV5-4 CASSFIAGGQHEQYF TGTGCCAGCAGCTTCATAGCGGGAGGGCAACACGAGCAGTACTTC
. many TRBJ1-5 TRBV12-3/TRBV12-4 CASSGFSNQPQHF TGTGCCAGCAGCGGATTTAGCAATCAGCCCCAGCATTTT
. once TRBJ2-7 TRBV29-1 CSVGKGTSDEQYF TGCAGCGTTGGAAAGGGGACTTCAGACGAGCAGTACTTC
TRBD2 . TRBJ2-7 TRBV5-4 CASSLTSGSSGEQYF TGTGCCAGCAGCTTGACTAGCGGGAGTTCGGGCGAGCAGTACTTC
TRBD2 many TRBJ2-1 TRBV7-9 CASSLVVRPTSGTNEQFF TGTGCCAGCAGCTTAGTAGTAAGGCCGACTAGCGGGACCAATGAGCAGTTCTTC
TRBD2 many TRBJ2-7 TRBV4-2 CASSPRQRGYEQYF TGTGCCAGCAGCCCCCGCCAGCGGGGCTACGAGCAGTACTTC
TRBD1 few TRBJ2-2 TRBV5-1 CASSLMTGLTGELFF TGCGCCAGCAGCTTGATGACAGGGTTAACCGGGGAGCTGTTTTTT
TRBD2 many TRBJ2-5 TRBV28 CASSRSGRPETQYF TGTGCCAGCAGTCGAAGCGGGAGGCCGGAGACCCAGTACTTC
. many TRBJ2-7 TRBV6-1 CASSERRSSYEQYF TGTGCCAGCAGTGAAAGGCGGTCGTCCTACGAGCAGTACTTC
TRBD2 many TRBJ2-6 TRBV28 CASSRPLAGVSGANVLTF TGTGCCAGCAGTAGGCCCTTAGCGGGAGTGTCTGGGGCCAACGTCCTGACTTTC
. many TRBJ2-7 TRBV6-1 CASSEAESYEQYF TGTGCCAGCAGTGAGGCGGAGTCCTACGAGCAGTACTTC
. few TRBJ1-3 TRBV18 CASSPFDSTSGNTIYF TGTGCCAGCTCACCATTCGACAGCACCTCTGGAAACACCATATATTTT
. many TRBJ2-5 TRBV6-1 CASSSHQKTQYF TGTGCCAGCAGCTCCCATCAGAAGACCCAGTACTTC
. . TRBJ1-5 TRBV6-1 CARRGPGRAPPPF TGTGCCCGCCGCGGCCCGGGCCGGGCGCCCCCGCCTTTT
. . TRBJ1-5 TRBV10-3 CAIREGEGHPRHF TGTGCCATCAGGGAGGGGGAAGGTCATCCCCGGCATTTT
. . TRBJ2-3 TRBV2 CASSEAPEKEDTQYF TGTGCCAGCAGTGAAGCTCCTGAAAAAGAAGATACGCAGTATTTT
. many TRBJ1-1 TRBV18 CASSPQAGTANTEAFF TGTGCCAGCTCACCTCAAGCCGGGACGGCGAACACTGAAGCTTTCTTT
. . TRBJ1-1 TRBV29-1 CSVATPGTEAFF TGCAGCGTTGCCACTCCCGGCACTGAAGCTTTCTTT
. many TRBJ2-7 TRBV4-3 CASSQFRGYHEQYF TGCGCCAGCAGCCAATTCCGGGGTTACCACGAGCAGTACTTC
TRBD2 once TRBJ2-7 TRBV20-1 CSAREWGGAGRYDQYF TGCAGTGCTAGAGAGTGGGGGGGAGCGGGCCGATACGATCAGTACTTC
. many TRBJ1-5 TRBV4-1 CASSQAPWGRSNQPQHF TGCGCCAGCAGCCAGGCCCCCTGGGGGCGCAGCAATCAGCCCCAGCATTTT
. many TRBJ1-2 TRBV7-9 CASSSSEDGYTF TGTGCCAGCAGCTCGTCAGAAGATGGCTACACCTTC
. . TRBJ2-7 TRBV7-2 CAGSLGREYYEQYF TGTGCCGGCAGCTTAGGTCGGGAGTACTACGAGCAGTACTTC
TRBD1 many TRBJ2-3 TRBV24-1 CATSEPDREAQYF TGTGCCACCAGTGAACCGGACAGGGAAGCGCAGTATTTT
. many TRBJ1-5 TRBV10-3 CAINQGSNQPQHF TGTGCCATCAATCAGGGGAGCAATCAGCCCCAGCATTTT
. . TRBJ2-2 TRBV29-1 CSVDNGLRNTGELFF TGCAGCGTTGATAACGGGTTACGGAACACCGGGGAGCTGTTTTTT
. many TRBJ1-2 TRBV2 CASRRLGGHYGYTF TGTGCCAGCAGACGACTAGGGGGTCACTATGGCTACACCTTC
TRBD2 . TRBJ2-1 TRBV27 CASSGTSGTYNEKFF TGTGCCAGCAGTGGGACTAGCGGGACCTACAATGAGAAATTCTTC
TRBD1 many TRBJ2-5 TRBV7-8 CASSAIQGVGETQYF TGTGCCAGCAGCGCAATCCAGGGGGTGGGAGAGACCCAGTACTTC
TRBD1 many TRBJ1-1 TRBV10-3 CAISDGTGIEAFF TGTGCCATCAGTGACGGGACAGGTATTGAAGCTTTCTTT
. . TRBJ2-5 TRBV12-3/TRBV12-4 CASSPFEKGVETQYF TGTGCCAGCAGTCCCTTTGAAAAGGGAGTAGAGACCCAGTACTTC
. many TRBJ2-7 TRBV6-1 CASDGSLSSYEQYF TGTGCCAGCGACGGAAGTCTGAGCTCCTACGAGCAGTACTTC
. many TRBJ2-7 TRBV19 CASSISGTYEQYF TGTGCCAGTAGTATTTCCGGCACCTACGAGCAGTACTTC
TRBD2 . TRBJ2-5 TRBV7-2 CASSLDSGSGGTQYF TGTGCCAGCAGCTTAGATAGCGGGAGCGGGGGGACCCAGTACTTT
. many TRBJ2-3 TRBV7-2 CASSLVQGPKYF TGTGCCAGCAGCTTAGTGCAGGGGCCTAAGTATTTT
. many TRBJ2-7 TRBV18 CASSPERDLQYF TGTGCCAGCTCACCGGAACGAGATTTACAGTACTTC
. . TRBJ1-1 TRBV3-1 CASSQDLGRWDFAEAFF TGTGCCAGCAGCCAAGACCTCGGTAGATGGGATTTTGCTGAAGCTTTCTTT
. many TRBJ1-1 TRBV6-1 CASSLTGWTINTEAFF TGTGCCAGCAGTTTGACAGGTTGGACCATTAACACTGAAGCTTTCTTT
. . TRBJ2-4 TRBV12-3/TRBV12-4 CASSLSGLAKNIKYF TGTGCCAGCAGTTTATCGGGTTTAGCCAAAAACATTAAGTACTTC
. many TRBJ2-7 TRBV7-9 CASSRGIYEQYF TGTGCCAGCAGCCGGGGTATCTACGAGCAGTACTTC
TRBD2 many TRBJ2-7 TRBV2 CASNHPGTSYEQYF TGTGCCAGCAATCATCCCGGGACTAGCTACGAGCAGTACTTC
. many TRBJ2-3 TRBV2 CASSDKIITDTQYF TGTGCCAGCAGTGACAAAATTATCACAGATACGCAGTATTTT
. many TRBJ2-1 TRBV24-1 CATSSGEGQFF TGTGCCACCAGCTCCGGAGAAGGGCAGTTCTTC
. . TRBJ2-3 TRBV7-2 CASSLTRRLSDTQYF TGTGCCAGCAGCTTAACCCGACGACTTTCAGATACGCAGTATTTT
. many TRBJ1-5 TRBV28 CASSLAQIYSNQPQHF TGTGCCAGCAGTTTGGCACAAATATATAGCAATCAGCCCCAGCATTTT
. many TRBJ1-1 TRBV27 CASSLWGNTEAFF TGTGCCAGCAGTTTATGGGGCAACACTGAAGCTTTCTTT
. . TRBJ1-1 TRBV6-6 CASSYWSPGRGVTEAFF TGTGCCAGCAGTTACTGGTCCCCAGGACGGGGGGTCACTGAAGCTTTCTTT